This T cell receptor beta chain appears in the sequencing data of a study of T cell responses to AZD1222 COVID-19 vaccine (dated by TCRdb to about 2021). Looking at the study overall: A total of 233 trial participants underwent TCR sequencing, of whom 200 to 220 had received two doses of AZD1222 and around 25 had received two doses of the MenACWY control vaccine. Trial participants were enrolled by age into subgroups of 18-55, 56-69 and 70-plus years, and around 150, 29 and 61 TCR-sequenced participants, respectively, were included in these subgroups. Study-wide findings and limitations: Because no day 14 peak-response samples were available, the repertoires could be characterized only after the peak T cell response. Spike-specific TCR breadth and depth rose significantly after two AZD1222 doses compared with day 0 and with MenACWY recipients. Reportedly, almost half of the unique spike-specific TCRs recognized epitopes lying outside the regions that are mutated in the B.1.351 and B.1.1.7 variants. CD4 TCRs associated with the vaccine covered the entire spike protein, and the dominant responses were in regions 160-218 and 743-854. Conclusions about previously exposed vaccinees are limited because only a handful of AZD1222 recipients were SARS-CoV-2 seropositive at baseline. The 56-69-year group was small, and its depth increase did not reach significance, likely because of low power. Participants were mostly white British, with more females than males. The authors suggested clonal diversity may have been underestimated.

What this sample's time point label stands for: baseline before first vaccination. Per the publication, the treatment or condition label means: meningococcal conjugate vaccine given as trial control. Samples from vaccinated people were obtained from the UK trials COV001 and COV002, which included a single-blind randomized controlled phase 2/3 trial of AZD1222 (ChAdOx1 nCoV-19) in healthy adults. For TCRbeta chain sequencing, PBMC samples from trial participants were taken at day 0 and at day 28 after the second dose. There are 15 amino acids in the CDR3, from cysteine to phenylalanine inclusive. Only the CDR3 part of the read is kept: 45 bases, read in frame from the first base. Clipping removes 0 bases from V and 3 bases from J, with 5 as the unmatched junction base count. CDR1 and CDR2 (GTSNPN, SVGIG) derive from the germline V gene (reference sequence). As for this clone: The target of this receptor is not known. Per-nucleotide qualities are absent, and no much larger clonotype sits a single base away.

The CDR3 regions of human TCRbeta chains were subjected to immunosequencing. The published analysis was carried out like this. TCRs in the repertoires were matched against a reference library of SARS-CoV-2-specific TCRs that had been generated with the MIRA antigen-specificity platform. Breadth was defined as the fraction of unique TCRs that were SARS-CoV-2-associated, and depth was defined as the fraction of total T cells that were SARS-CoV-2-associated. Each spike-specific TCR was assigned to its reactive spike region and to a CD4 or CD8 class using the MIRA data. Log10-transformed breadth and depth values were compared by one-way ANOVA with Sidak's multiple comparisons tests. The immuneACCESS repertoire file appears here via TCRdb, limited to in-frame rearrangements. These files lack a portion of the clones; in checked studies, under half of the deficit traces to unresolved V genes, and the cause of the others is not known. The DNA was the basis for D and trimming; V, J and clone size are from that table. The sample table holds 90,000 to 130,000 clones, of which about 92% were seen once. The ten largest make up 3.1% of the sample.

The receptor was derived from an adult in good health. Sequenced here: peripheral blood, sampled on day 0 of MenACWY control vaccination. The chain uses TRBV30 and TRBJ2-7; 10 of the junction bases match TRBD1. The CDR3 region has the sequence CAWSVPGQGFYEQYF. Read as DNA, the sequence is TGTGCCTGGAGTGTACCGGGACAGGGGTTCTACGAGCAGTACTTC.